This TCR beta chain was sequenced during a study of beta chain features in type 1 diabetes. Study results and limitations: TCRB CDR3s from Type 1 diabetes patients were moderately but significantly shorter in all four CD4+ subsets.

The length of the CDR3 is 13 residues. Germline V gene sequence: CDR1 KGHSH, CDR2 LQKENI. Trimming took off 2 bases at V and 6 bases at J, with 9 bases between the two ends. Over 95% purity was reached by all sorted populations. This clone turned up a few times. Its target is unknown. Reverse transcribing all isolated RNA meant expressed TCRB transcripts were sequenced. TCRdb keeps only in-frame clones here, not all; method: immunoSEQ multiplex PCR. Of just over 600,000 clones in the sample, roughly 15% were seen once. This sequence joins TRBV18 and TRBJ2-3, with D uncertain. This clonotype originated in a man aged 18 to 30 in good health. The specimen was naive CD4+ T cells from blood. The CDR3 sequence: CASSPNPGDTQYF. DNA for the CDR3: TGTGCCAGCTCACCAAATCCAGGTGATACGCAGTATTTT.